This T cell receptor (beta chain) is from a study of technical replicates of blood from several donors. This CDR3 region has 15 residues. CDR1 is MGHDK, CDR2 SYGVNS, per germline. V was shortened by 3 bases and J by 4 bases, with 13 bases between the two germline ends. Using immunoSEQ multiplex PCR, the repertoire was profiled, and TCRdb retains in-frame clones only, with some absent. The sample holds approximately 79,000 clones, roughly 94% seen once. The sequenced material came from T cells isolated from PBMCs. The receptor was isolated from a human donor in good health. The chain couples TRBV25-1 to TRBJ1-3; possibly TRBD1 for D (6 bases). This chain's CDR3 is CASSDAAGAGNTIYF. CDR3 coding DNA: TGTGCCAGCAGTGATGCTGCAGGGGCAGGAAACACCATATATTTT.